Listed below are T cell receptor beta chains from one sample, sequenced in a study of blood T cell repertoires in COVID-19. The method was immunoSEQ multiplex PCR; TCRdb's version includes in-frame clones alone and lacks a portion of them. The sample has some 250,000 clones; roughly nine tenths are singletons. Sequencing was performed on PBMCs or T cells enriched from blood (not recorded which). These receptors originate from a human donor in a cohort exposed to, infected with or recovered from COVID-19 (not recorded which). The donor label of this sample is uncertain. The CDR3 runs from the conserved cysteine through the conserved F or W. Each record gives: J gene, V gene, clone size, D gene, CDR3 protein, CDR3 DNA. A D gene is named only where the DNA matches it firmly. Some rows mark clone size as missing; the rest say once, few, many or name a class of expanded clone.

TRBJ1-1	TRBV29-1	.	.	CSVLTAKNTEAFF	TGCAGCGTGTTGACAGCGAAGAACACTGAAGCTTTCTTT
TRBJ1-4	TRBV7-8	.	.	CASRRAATNEKLFF	TGTGCCAGCAGGAGAGCTGCAACTAATGAAAAACTGTTTTTT
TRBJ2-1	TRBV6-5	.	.	CASRKTYNEQFF	TGTGCCAGCAGAAAGACTTACAATGAGCAGTTCTTC
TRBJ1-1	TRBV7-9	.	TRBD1	CASSLSLGQGRLGSTEAFF	TGTGCCAGCAGCTTAAGCTTGGGACAGGGGAGGCTGGGGAGCACTGAAGCTTTCTTT
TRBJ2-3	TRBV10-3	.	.	CAITSGGSTDTQYF	TGTGCCATCACCTCTGGGGGGAGCACAGATACGCAGTATTTT
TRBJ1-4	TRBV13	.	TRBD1	CASSYWTGGNEKLFF	TGTGCCAGCAGCTATTGGACAGGGGGGAATGAAAAACTGTTTTTT
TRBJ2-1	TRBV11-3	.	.	CASSSEGAVEQFF	TGTGCCAGCAGCAGTGAAGGGGCTGTAGAGCAGTTCTTC
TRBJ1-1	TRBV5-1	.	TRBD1	CASSLEQGATEAFF	TGCGCCAGCAGCTTGGAACAGGGGGCCACTGAAGCTTTCTTT
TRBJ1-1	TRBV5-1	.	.	CASSKEARGNTEAFF	TGCGCCAGCAGCAAAGAAGCTAGGGGGAACACTGAAGCTTTCTTT
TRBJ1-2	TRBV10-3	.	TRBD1	CASFRTGEGANYGYTF	TGTGCCAGTTTCCGGACAGGGGAGGGAGCTAACTATGGCTACACCTTC
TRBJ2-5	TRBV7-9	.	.	CASSARGKAETQYF	TGTGCCAGCAGCGCCCGAGGAAAGGCGGAGACCCAGTACTTC
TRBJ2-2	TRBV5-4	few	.	CASSSYGTNTGELFF	TGTGCCAGCAGCTCATACGGGACTAACACCGGGGAGCTGTTTTTT
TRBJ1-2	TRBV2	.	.	CASMGHLGYGYTF	TGTGCCAGCATGGGACACCTGGGGTATGGCTACACCTTC
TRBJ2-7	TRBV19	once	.	CASKLTIRSYEQYF	TGTGCCAGTAAGTTGACTATTCGCTCCTACGAGCAGTACTTC
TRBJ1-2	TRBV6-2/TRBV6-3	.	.	CASSYSPGVDYGYTF	TGTGCCAGCAGTTACTCTCCCGGGGTAGACTATGGCTACACCTTC
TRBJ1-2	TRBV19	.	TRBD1	CASSMGQGDYGYTF	TGTGCCAGTAGTATGGGACAGGGGGACTATGGCTACACCTTC
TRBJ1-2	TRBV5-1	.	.	CASSLGDGGVLVGYTF	TGCGCCAGCAGCTTGGGAGACGGGGGGGTCCTTGTCGGCTACACCTTC
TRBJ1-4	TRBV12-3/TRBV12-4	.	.	CASSLNGEEKLFF	TGTGCCAGCAGTTTAAATGGGGAGGAAAAACTGTTTTTT
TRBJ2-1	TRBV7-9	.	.	CASSLGIDNNEQFF	TGTGCCAGCAGCTTAGGGATAGACAACAATGAGCAGTTCTTC
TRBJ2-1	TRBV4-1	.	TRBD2	CASSQDLGTRLNEQFF	TGCGCCAGCAGCCAAGATCTTGGGACTAGGTTGAATGAGCAGTTCTTC
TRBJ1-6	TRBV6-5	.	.	CASSLDRVKGALHF	TGTGCCAGCAGCCTCGACCGGGTCAAGGGAGCCCTCCACTTT
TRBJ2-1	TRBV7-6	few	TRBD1	CASSSTGNEQFF	TGTGCCAGCAGCTCGACAGGGAATGAGCAGTTCTTC
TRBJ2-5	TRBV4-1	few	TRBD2	CASSQVLAGRQETQYF	TGCGCCAGCAGCCAAGTCCTAGCGGGGAGGCAAGAGACCCAGTACTTC
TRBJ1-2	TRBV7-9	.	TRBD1	CASSLSLRQGIDGYTF	TGTGCCAGCAGCTTATCCTTAAGACAGGGCATCGATGGCTACACCTTC